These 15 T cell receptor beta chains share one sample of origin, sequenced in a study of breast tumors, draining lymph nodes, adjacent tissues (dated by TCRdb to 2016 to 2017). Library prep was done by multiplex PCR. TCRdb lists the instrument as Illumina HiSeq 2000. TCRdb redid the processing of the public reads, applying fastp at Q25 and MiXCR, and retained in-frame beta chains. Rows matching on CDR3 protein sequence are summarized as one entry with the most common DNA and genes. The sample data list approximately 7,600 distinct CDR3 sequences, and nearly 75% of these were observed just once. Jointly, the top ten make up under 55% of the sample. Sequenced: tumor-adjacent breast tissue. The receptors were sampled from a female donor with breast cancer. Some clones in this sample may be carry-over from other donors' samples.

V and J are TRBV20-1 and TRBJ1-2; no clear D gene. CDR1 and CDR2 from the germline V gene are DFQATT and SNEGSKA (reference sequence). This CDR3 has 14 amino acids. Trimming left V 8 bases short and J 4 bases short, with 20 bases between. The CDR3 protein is CSTKEQALSYGYTF. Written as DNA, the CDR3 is TGCAGTACTAAGGAGCAGGCTTTGAGCTATGGCTACACCTTC.

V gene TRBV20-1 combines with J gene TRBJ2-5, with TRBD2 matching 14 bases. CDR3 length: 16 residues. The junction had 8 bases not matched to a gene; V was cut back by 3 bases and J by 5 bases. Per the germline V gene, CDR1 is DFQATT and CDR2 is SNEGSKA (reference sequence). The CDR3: CSARAYGTSGGETQYF. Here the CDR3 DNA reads TGCAGTGCTAGGGCGTATGGGACTAGCGGGGGCGAGACCCAGTACTTC.

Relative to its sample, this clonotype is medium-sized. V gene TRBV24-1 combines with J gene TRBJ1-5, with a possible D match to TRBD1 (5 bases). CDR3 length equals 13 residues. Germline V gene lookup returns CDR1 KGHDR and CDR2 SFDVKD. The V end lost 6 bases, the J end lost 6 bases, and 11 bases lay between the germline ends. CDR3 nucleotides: TGTGCCACCAGTTTCGGGGCAGGTCAGCCCCAGCATTTT. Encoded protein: CATSFGAGQPQHF.

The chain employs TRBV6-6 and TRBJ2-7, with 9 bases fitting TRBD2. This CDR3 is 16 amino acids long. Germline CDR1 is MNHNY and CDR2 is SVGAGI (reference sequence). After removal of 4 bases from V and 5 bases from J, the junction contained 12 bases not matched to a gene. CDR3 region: CASSSSPGTSPHEQYF. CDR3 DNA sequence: TGTGCCAGCAGTTCGTCCCCCGGGACTAGCCCACACGAGCAGTACTTC.

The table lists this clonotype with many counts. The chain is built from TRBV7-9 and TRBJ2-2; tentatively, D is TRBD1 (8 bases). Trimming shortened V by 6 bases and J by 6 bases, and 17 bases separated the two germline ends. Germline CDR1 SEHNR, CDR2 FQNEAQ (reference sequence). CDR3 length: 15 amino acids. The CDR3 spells CASRPGQGGAGELFF. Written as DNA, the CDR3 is TGTGCCAGCAGACCCGGACAGGGAGGGGCCGGGGAGCTGTTTTTT.

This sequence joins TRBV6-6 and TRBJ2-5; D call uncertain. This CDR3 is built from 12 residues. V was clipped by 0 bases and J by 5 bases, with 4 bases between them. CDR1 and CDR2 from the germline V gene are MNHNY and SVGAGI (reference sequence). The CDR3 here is CASSYSTETQYF. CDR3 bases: TGTGCCAGCAGTTACTCGACGGAGACCCAGTACTTC.

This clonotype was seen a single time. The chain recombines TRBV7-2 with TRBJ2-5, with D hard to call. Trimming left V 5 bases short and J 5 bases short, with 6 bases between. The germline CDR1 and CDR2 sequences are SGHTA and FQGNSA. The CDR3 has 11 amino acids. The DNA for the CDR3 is TGTGCCAGCAGCATGAGGGAGACCCAGTACTTC. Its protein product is CASSMRETQYF.

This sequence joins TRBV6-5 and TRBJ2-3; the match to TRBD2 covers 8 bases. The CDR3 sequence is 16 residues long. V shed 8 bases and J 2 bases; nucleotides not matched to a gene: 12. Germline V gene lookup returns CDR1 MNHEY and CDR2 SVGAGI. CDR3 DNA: TGTGCCAGCCGTCGTTGGGTAGCGGGGCACACAGATACGCAGTATTTT. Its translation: CASRRWVAGHTDTQYF.

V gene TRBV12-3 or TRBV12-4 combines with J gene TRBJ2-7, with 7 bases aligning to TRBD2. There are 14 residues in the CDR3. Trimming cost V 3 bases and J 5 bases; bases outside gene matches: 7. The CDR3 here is CASSLGGRGHEQYF. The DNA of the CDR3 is TGTGCCAGCAGTTTGGGCGGGAGAGGCCACGAGCAGTACTTC.

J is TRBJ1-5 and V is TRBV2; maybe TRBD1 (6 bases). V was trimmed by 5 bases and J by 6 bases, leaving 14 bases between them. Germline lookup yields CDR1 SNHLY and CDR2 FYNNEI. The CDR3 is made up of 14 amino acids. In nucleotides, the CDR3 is TGTGCCAGCAGTACCGACAGGCGGAGTCAGCCCCAGCATTTT. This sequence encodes CASSTDRRSQPQHF.

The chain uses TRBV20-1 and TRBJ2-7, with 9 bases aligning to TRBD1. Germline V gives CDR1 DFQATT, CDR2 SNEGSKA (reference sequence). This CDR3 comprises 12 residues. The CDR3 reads CRGDRDGYEQYF. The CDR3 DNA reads TGCAGGGGGGACAGGGATGGGTACGAGCAGTACTTC.

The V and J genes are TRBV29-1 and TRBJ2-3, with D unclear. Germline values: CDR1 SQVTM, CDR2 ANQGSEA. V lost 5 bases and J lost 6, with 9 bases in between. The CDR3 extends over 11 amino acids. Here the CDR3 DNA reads TGCAGCGTTCATGACGGGGATACGCAGTATTTT. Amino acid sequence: CSVHDGDTQYF.

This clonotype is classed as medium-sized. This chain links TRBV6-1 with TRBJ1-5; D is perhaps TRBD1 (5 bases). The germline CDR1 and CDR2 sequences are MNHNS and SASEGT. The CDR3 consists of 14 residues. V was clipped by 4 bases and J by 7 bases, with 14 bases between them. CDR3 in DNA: TGTGCCAGCAGTGTAGTGGGGGAGGGACAGCCCCAGCATTTT. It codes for CASSVVGEGQPQHF.

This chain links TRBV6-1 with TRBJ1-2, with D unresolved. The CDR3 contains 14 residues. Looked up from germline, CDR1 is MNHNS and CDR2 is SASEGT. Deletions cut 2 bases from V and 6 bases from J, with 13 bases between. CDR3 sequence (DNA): TGTGCCAGCAGTGAAAGCGTAGGGCTGGATGGCTACACCTTC. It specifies CASSESVGLDGYTF.

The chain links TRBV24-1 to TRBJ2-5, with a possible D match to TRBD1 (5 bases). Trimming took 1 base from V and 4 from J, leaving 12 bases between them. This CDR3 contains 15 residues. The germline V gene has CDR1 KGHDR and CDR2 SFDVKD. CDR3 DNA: TGTGCCACCAGTGATTTAGGGCAGGGAACAGAGACCCAGTACTTC. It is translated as CATSDLGQGTETQYF.